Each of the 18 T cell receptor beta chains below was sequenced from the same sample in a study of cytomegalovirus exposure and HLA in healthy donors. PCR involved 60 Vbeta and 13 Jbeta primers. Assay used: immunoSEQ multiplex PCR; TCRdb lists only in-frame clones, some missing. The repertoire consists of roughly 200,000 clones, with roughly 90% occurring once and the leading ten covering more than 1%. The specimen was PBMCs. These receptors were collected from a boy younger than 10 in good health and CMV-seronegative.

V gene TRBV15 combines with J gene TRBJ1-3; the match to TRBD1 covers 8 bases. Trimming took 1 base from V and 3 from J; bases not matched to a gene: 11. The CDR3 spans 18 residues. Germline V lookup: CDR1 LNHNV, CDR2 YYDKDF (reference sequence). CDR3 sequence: CATSRAVGTGAFGNTIYF. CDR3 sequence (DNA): TGTGCCACCAGCAGAGCCGTCGGGACAGGTGCTTTTGGAAACACCATATATTTT.

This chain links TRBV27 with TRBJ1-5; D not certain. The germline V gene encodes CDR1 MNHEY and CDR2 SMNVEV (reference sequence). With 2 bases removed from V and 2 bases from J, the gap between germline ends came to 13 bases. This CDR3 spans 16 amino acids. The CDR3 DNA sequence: TGTGCCAGCAGTTTAATAGCGGGGTTCGGCAATCAGCCCCAGCATTTT. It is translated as CASSLIAGFGNQPQHF.

For the CDR3, the DNA is TGTGCCATCAGTGAGCGACTAGCGGGGGGGAGGGAGACCCAGTACTTC. Translated: CAISERLAGGRETQYF. The chain has TRBV10-3 and TRBJ2-5; 14 bases align to TRBD2. Looked up from germline, CDR1 is ENHRY and CDR2 is SYGVKD. The ends lost 2 bases at V and 5 bases at J; junction bases unmatched: 4. The CDR3 consists of 16 residues.

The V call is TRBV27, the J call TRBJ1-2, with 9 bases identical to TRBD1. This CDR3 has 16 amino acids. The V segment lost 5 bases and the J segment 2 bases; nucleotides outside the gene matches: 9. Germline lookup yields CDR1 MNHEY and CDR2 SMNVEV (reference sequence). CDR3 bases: TGTGCCAGCAGTCTAAGTCCCGGGACAGGGAACTATGGCTACACCTTC. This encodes CASSLSPGTGNYGYTF.

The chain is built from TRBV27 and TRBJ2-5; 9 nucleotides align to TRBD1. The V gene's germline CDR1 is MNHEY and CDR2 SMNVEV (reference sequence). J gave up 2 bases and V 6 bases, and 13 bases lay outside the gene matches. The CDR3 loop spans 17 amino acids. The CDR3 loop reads CASSPRPGTGRQETQYF. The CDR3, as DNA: TGTGCCAGCAGCCCCCGACCAGGGACAGGGAGGCAAGAGACCCAGTACTTC.

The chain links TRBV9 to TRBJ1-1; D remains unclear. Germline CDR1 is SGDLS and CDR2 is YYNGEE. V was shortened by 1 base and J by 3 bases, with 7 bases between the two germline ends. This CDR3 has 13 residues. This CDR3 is CASSVRQDTEAFF. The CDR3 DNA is TGTGCCAGCAGCGTAAGACAAGACACTGAAGCTTTCTTT.

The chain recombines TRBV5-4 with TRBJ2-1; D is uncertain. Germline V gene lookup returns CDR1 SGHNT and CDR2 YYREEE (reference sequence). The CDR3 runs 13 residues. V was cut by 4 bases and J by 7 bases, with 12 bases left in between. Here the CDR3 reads CASSQAARNEQFF. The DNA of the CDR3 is TGTGCCAGCAGCCAGGCCGCCAGGAATGAGCAGTTCTTC.

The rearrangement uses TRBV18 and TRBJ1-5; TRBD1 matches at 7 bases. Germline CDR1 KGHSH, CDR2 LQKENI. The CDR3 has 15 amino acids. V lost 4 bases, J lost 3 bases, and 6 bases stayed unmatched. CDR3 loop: CASSRVGTDNQPQHF. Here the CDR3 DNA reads TGTGCCAGCTCACGCGTCGGGACAGACAATCAGCCCCAGCATTTT.

In DNA, the CDR3 is TGCGCCAGCAGCCAACAAAGACAGGTTAACTATGGCTACACCTTC. As protein: CASSQQRQVNYGYTF. The chain employs TRBV4-1 and TRBJ1-2, with a possible D match to TRBD1 (6 bases). Germline CDR1 and CDR2: MGHRA and YSYEKL. Trimming took 2 bases from V and 1 from J, leaving 11 bases between them. This CDR3 comprises 15 residues.

CDR3: CASSPTTDGSSSYTF. CDR3 coding DNA: TGTGCCAGCAGCCCAACTACGGACGGGAGTTCTAGCTACACCTTC. V and J are TRBV7-2 and TRBJ1-2; no clear D gene. The CDR3 consists of 15 residues. The germline V gene has CDR1 SGHTA and CDR2 FQGNSA. With 5 bases removed from V and 9 bases from J, the gap between germline ends came to 22 bases.

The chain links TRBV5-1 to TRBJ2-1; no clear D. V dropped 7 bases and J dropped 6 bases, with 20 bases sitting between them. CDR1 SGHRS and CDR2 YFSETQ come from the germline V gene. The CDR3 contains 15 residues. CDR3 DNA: TGCGCCAGCTCGCCGTCCAACCCTGAGCCCAATGAGCAGTTCTTC. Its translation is CASSPSNPEPNEQFF.

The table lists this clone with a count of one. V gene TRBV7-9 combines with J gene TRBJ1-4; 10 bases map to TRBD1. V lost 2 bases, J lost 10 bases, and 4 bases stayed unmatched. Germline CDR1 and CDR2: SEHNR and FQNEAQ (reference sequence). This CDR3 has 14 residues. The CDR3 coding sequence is TGTGCCAGCAGCTTAAGGGACAGGGGCCGAAAACTGTTTTTT. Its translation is CASSLRDRGRKLFF. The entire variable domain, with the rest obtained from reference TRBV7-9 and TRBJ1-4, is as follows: DTGVSQNPRHKITKRGQNVTFRCDPISEHNRLYWYRQTLGQGPEFLTYFQNEAQLEKSRLLSDRFSAERPKGSFSTLEIQRTEQGDSAMYLCASSLRDRGRKLFFGSGTQLSVL.

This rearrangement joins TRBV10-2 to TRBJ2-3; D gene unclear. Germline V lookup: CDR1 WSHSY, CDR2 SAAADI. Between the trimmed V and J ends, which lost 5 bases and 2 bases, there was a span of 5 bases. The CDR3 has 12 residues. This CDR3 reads CASSQITDTQYF. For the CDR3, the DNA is TGCGCCAGCAGTCAGATCACAGATACGCAGTATTTT.

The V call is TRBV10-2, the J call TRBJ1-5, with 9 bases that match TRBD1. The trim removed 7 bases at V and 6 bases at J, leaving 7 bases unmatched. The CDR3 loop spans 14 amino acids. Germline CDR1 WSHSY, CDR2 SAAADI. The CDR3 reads CASIDRGWVQPQHF. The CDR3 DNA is TGCGCCAGCATCGACAGGGGGTGGGTTCAGCCCCAGCATTTT.

The CDR3 DNA reads TGTGCCAGCAGTTACTTCGACGGGAGTGGCGAGCAGTACTTC. Its translation: CASSYFDGSGEQYF. The V and J genes are TRBV6-5 and TRBJ2-7, with D tentatively TRBD2 (6 bases). Germline CDR1 reads MNHEY; CDR2 reads SVGAGI. The CDR3 has 14 residues. V dropped 1 base and J dropped 6 bases, with 13 bases sitting between them.

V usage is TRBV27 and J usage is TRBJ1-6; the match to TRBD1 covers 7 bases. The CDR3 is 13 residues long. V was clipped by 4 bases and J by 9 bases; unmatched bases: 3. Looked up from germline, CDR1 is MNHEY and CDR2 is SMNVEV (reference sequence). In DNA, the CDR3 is TGTGCCAGCAGTTCTTACAGGGGTTCACCCCTCCACTTT. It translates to CASSSYRGSPLHF.

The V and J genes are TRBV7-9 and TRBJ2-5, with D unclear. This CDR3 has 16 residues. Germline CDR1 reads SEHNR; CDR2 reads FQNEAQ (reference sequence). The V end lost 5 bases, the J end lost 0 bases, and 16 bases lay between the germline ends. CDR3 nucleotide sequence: TGTGCCAGCAGCGGTGTTGAACAGATGTACCAAGAGACCCAGTACTTC. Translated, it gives CASSGVEQMYQETQYF.

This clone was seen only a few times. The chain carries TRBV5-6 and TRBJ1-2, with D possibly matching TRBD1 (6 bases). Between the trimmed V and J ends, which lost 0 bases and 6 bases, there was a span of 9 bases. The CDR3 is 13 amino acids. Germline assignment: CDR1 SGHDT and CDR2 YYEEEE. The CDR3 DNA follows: TGTGCCAGCAGCTTGGGACCAGGGGATGGCTACACCTTC. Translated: CASSLGPGDGYTF. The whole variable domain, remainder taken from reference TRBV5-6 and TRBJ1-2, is DAGVTQSPTHLIKTRGQQVTLRCSPKSGHDTVSWYQQALGQGPQFIFQYYEEEERQRGNFPDRFSGHQFPNYSSELNVNALLLGDSALYLCASSLGPGDGYTFGSGTRLTVV.